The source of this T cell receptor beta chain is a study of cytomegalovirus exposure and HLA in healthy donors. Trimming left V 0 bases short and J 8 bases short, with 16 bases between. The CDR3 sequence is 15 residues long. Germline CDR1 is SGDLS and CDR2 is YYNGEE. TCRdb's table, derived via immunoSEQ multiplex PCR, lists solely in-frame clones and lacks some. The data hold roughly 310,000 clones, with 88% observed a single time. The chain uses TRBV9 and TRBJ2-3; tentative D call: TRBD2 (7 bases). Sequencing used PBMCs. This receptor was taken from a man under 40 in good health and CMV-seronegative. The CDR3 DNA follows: TGTGCCAGCAGCGTAGATGGTAGGGAGGGGGGTACGCAGTATTTT. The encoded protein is CASSVDGREGGTQYF.